This T cell receptor beta chain was documented in a study of blood T cells in healthy people across ages. On the study more broadly: Roughly one uniquely barcoded beta molecule per two T cells was captured. Study-level points and caveats: The percentage of naive T cells correlated strongly with TCR beta diversity. Per million T cells, the diversity of TCR beta decreased roughly linearly as age advanced.

Through a sample-barcoded 5' primer and a J-beta primer mix, a second PCR was run for roughly 6 to 11 cycles. Each cDNA molecule, via a template-switch adaptor with 12 random nucleotides, was tagged. TCRdb re-derived calls from the 5' RACE reads in MiXCR, one entry per CDR3 protein. The sample carries nearly 1 million distinct CDR3 sequences, roughly half recorded once. The V and J ends lost 5 bases and 4 bases, in that order; junction bases with no gene match: 17. This CDR3 is 17 amino acids long. There are many counts of this clonotype. The antigen is unknown. This receptor was taken from an older woman in good health. Sequences were obtained from blood. The chain has TRBV12-3 or TRBV12-4 and TRBJ2-7; 7 nucleotides align to TRBD1. CDR3 sequence (DNA): TGTGCCAGCAGTGCTGGTGCCCGACAGGGCATGGGGTACGAGCAGTACTTC. Translation gives CASSAGARQGMGYEQYF.